These 13 T cell receptor beta chains were sequenced from one sample in a study of T cells in Graves' hyperthyroidism and ophthalmopathy. RNA transcripts yielded amplified TCR beta CDR3 regions. The TCR CDR3 first-round RT-PCR relied on the HTBI primer set. TCRdb analysed the multiplex PCR reads with MiXCR anew, one entry per CDR3 protein. The sample has roughly 510,000 distinct CDR3 sequences, around 21% seen once. The sample comprised blood. Receptors were obtained from a man between 18 and 29 years old with Graves' hyperthyroidism.

The chain uses TRBV2 and TRBJ2-3; 8 bases align to TRBD2. J was trimmed by 1 base and V by 1 base; bases with no gene match: 1. Germline V CDR1 and CDR2: SNHLY, FYNNEI. This CDR3 region has 15 residues. CDR3 protein: CASSEELAGTDTQYF. The DNA of the CDR3 is TGTGCCAGCAGTGAAGAACTAGCGGGCACAGATACGCAGTATTTT.

This clonotype was detected many times. The chain employs TRBV27 and TRBJ1-1; the match to TRBD1 covers 9 bases. Germline assignment: CDR1 MNHEY and CDR2 SMNVEV (reference sequence). This CDR3 is 15 amino acids long. V gave up 6 bases and J gave up 4 bases; unmatched junction bases: 9. The CDR3 bases are TGTGCCAGCAGAGACACAGGGGGCGATGGCACTGAAGCTTTCTTT. Its translation is CASRDTGGDGTEAFF.

This clonotype was detected once. The V call is TRBV2, the J call TRBJ2-5; 9 nucleotides match TRBD2. Per the germline V gene, CDR1 is SNHLY and CDR2 is FYNNEI. This CDR3 region has 16 residues. With 7 bases clipped from V and 5 bases from J, the junction kept 14 bases outside the gene matches. This CDR3 is CASKNLAGPPGETQYF. In nucleotides, the CDR3 is TGTGCCAGCAAGAATCTAGCGGGACCCCCCGGGGAGACCCAGTACTTC.

This clonotype was found a few times. The chain is built from TRBV6-1 and TRBJ2-7; TRBD1 agrees at 8 bases. Germline V lookup: CDR1 MNHNS, CDR2 SASEGT. The CDR3 contains 13 residues. The V and J ends lost 7 bases and 1 base, in that order; junction bases with no gene match: 3. The CDR3 nucleotides read TGTGCCAGCAAACAGGGGGAGTCCTACGAGCAGTACTTC. This translates into CASKQGESYEQYF.

This clonotype was counted ten times or more. CDR3 amino acids: CASSWGLAYEQYF. The CDR3 DNA follows: TGTGCCAGCAGTTGGGGACTAGCCTACGAGCAGTACTTC. The V gene is TRBV27, the J gene TRBJ2-7, with 8 nucleotides matching TRBD2. The V segment lost 4 bases and the J segment 2 bases; nucleotides outside the gene matches: 1. Germline V gives CDR1 MNHEY, CDR2 SMNVEV (reference sequence). There are 13 residues in the CDR3.

V usage is TRBV6-5 and J usage is TRBJ2-5, with TRBD1 matching 7 bases. The V segment lost 4 bases and the J segment 0 bases; nucleotides outside the gene matches: 8. CDR3 length equals 16 residues. Looked up from germline, CDR1 is MNHEY and CDR2 is SVGAGI. The CDR3 nucleotides are TGTGCCAGCAGTTCAGGACAGGCGACATACCAAGAGACCCAGTACTTC. Protein product: CASSSGQATYQETQYF.

This clonotype occurred a few times. This sequence joins TRBV9 and TRBJ2-7; D is unclear. Germline V CDR1 and CDR2: SGDLS, YYNGEE. V was trimmed by 3 bases and J by 5 bases, leaving 15 bases between them. The CDR3 contains 14 residues. This CDR3 reads CASSGAARSHEQYF. The DNA for the CDR3 is TGTGCCAGCAGCGGGGCTGCGCGTTCCCACGAGCAGTACTTC.

This clonotype came up many times. The chain employs TRBV12-3 or TRBV12-4 and TRBJ1-6, with 8 positions matching TRBD1. CDR3 length equals 15 residues. The ends lost 7 bases at V and 7 bases at J; junction bases unmatched: 9. Written as DNA, the CDR3 is TGTGCCAGCACCTCAAAGGCAGGGGGCAATTCACCCCTCCACTTT. Encoded protein: CASTSKAGGNSPLHF.

This clonotype was seen only a few times. The rearrangement links TRBV18 to TRBJ2-4; 7 nucleotides match TRBD2. Germline V gives CDR1 KGHSH, CDR2 LQKENI. After removal of 2 bases from V and 13 bases from J, the junction contained 8 bases not matched to a gene. The CDR3 sequence is 13 residues long. As DNA, the CDR3 is TGTGCCAGCTCACCAGGGGGGGTTGACGGCCAGTACTTC. It yields the protein CASSPGGVDGQYF.

This clonotype was seen repeatedly, ten times or more. The V gene is TRBV28, the J gene TRBJ2-6, with D uncertain. V lost 3 bases and J lost 1, with 7 bases in between. This CDR3 has 15 residues. Germline lookup yields CDR1 MDHEN and CDR2 SYDVKM. CDR3 sequence reads: CASSFWVSGANVLTF. The CDR3 nucleotides are TGTGCCAGCAGTTTCTGGGTATCTGGGGCCAACGTCCTGACTTTC.

This clonotype was detected ten times or more. The CDR3 loop reads CASSLTGGGWQPQHF. The CDR3, as DNA: TGTGCCAGCAGTTTAACGGGCGGGGGCTGGCAGCCCCAGCATTTT. The rearrangement links TRBV28 to TRBJ1-5, with a tentative D call TRBD1 (6 bases). This CDR3 comprises 15 residues. The V and J ends lost 2 bases and 7 bases respectively, with 15 bases between them. CDR1 is MDHEN and CDR2 is SYDVKM in the germline V gene.

This clonotype was recorded at least ten times. The rearrangement joins TRBV24-1 to TRBJ2-5; 7 bases are a match to TRBD2. The germline gives CDR1 KGHDR, CDR2 SFDVKD. The CDR3 totals 13 residues. Unmatched junction bases numbered 1, after V lost 7 bases and J lost 0 bases. CDR3 nucleotides: TGTGCCACCAGGGCGGGGGACCAAGAGACCCAGTACTTC. It yields the protein CATRAGDQETQYF.

This clonotype has ten or more counts. This chain connects TRBV29-1 to TRBJ2-7; TRBD2 agrees at 8 bases. The CDR3 has 11 amino acids. The germline V gene has CDR1 SQVTM and CDR2 ANQGSEA. V lost 5 bases and J lost 7; bases outside the gene matches: 4. The DNA for the CDR3 is TGCAGCGTTCGCGGGACTAGGGAGCAGTACTTC. This sequence encodes CSVRGTREQYF.